This T cell receptor beta chain was profiled in a study of early T cells in non-severe SARS-CoV-2 infection. The CDR3 length is 16 residues. The ends lost 10 bases at V and 7 bases at J; junction bases unmatched: 14. From germline, CDR1 is ENHRY and CDR2 SYGVKD. TCRdb used MiXCR to reprocess the 5' RACE reads, holding one entry per CDR3 protein. The table lists just under 65,000 distinct CDR3 sequences, roughly 8.2% of them singletons, with over 10% in the top ten. The sequencing here drew on whole blood, taken at baseline. This TCR was sampled from an adult who was a healthcare worker with PCR-confirmed SARS-CoV-2 infection or an uninfected control (not recorded which). The genes are TRBV10-3 and TRBJ1-6, with TRBD1 matching 9 bases. DNA of the CDR3: TGTGCCACCGGGGGAGGGACAGGGCCAGGAAATTCACCCCTCCACTTT. Translating it yields CATGGGTGPGNSPLHF.